One and the same sample provided the 12 T cell receptor beta chains below, sequenced in a study of graft-versus-host responses after intestinal transplantation. These receptors' targets are unknown. Here immunoSEQ multiplex PCR was the method, and the copy in TCRdb shows in-frame clones only, minus some. Of about 81,000 clones listed, approximately 90% are singletons. Material: unstimulated CD4+ T cells sorted from spleen or lymph node cells, obtained before transplant. These receptors all stem from a human donor who was the organ donor for an intestinal transplant.

The V call is TRBV6-5, the J call TRBJ2-6; a weak D match, TRBD1 (7 bases). CDR1 is MNHEY, CDR2 SVGAGI, per germline. The germline V and J ends were trimmed by 6 bases and 4 bases, with 16 bases remaining between them. CDR3 length: 16 amino acids. The CDR3 spells CASRYDRAGGANVLTF. The CDR3 DNA reads as TGTGCCAGCAGGTACGACAGGGCGGGAGGGGCCAACGTCCTGACTTTC.

The chain couples TRBV27 to TRBJ2-7; possible D gene TRBD2, 5 bases. Germline V gene lookup returns CDR1 MNHEY and CDR2 SMNVEV (reference sequence). The CDR3 contains 11 residues. Trimming removed 2 bases from V and 9 bases from J, with 8 bases in between. DNA for the CDR3: TGTGCCAGCAGTTTAGGTGGGAGGCAGTACTTC. Protein: CASSLGGRQYF.

This chain uses TRBV6-6 with TRBJ1-1; D is unresolved. Germline V CDR1 and CDR2: MNHNY, SVGAGI (reference sequence). Trimming left V 6 bases short and J 0 bases short, with 8 bases between. This CDR3 is built from 13 residues. This chain's CDR3 is CASRPLLNTEAFF. The DNA of the CDR3 is TGTGCCAGCAGGCCGCTATTGAACACTGAAGCTTTCTTT.

V gene TRBV6-6 combines with J gene TRBJ1-1; tentatively, D is TRBD1 (6 bases). This CDR3 is 14 amino acids long. Looked up from germline, CDR1 is MNHNY and CDR2 is SVGAGI (reference sequence). V gave up 4 bases and J gave up 3 bases, with 12 bases separating them. This CDR3 reads CASSFGTSDTEAFF. Written as DNA, the CDR3 is TGTGCCAGCAGTTTTGGGACATCTGACACTGAAGCTTTCTTT.

The chain joins TRBV2 to TRBJ2-7, with D perhaps TRBD1 (5 bases). The V end was cut by 4 bases, the J end by 3 bases, with 13 bases between. Germline V gene lookup returns CDR1 SNHLY and CDR2 FYNNEI. CDR3 length: 14 residues. CDR3 nucleotide sequence: TGTGCCAGCAGTGGTTCCCTGGGGCGCTACGAGCAGTACTTC. This codes for CASSGSLGRYEQYF.

The rearrangement uses TRBV28 and TRBJ2-1; D unresolved. V was pared by 5 bases and J by 0 bases, with 5 bases between. CDR3 length equals 13 residues. Per germline, CDR1 MDHEN and CDR2 SYDVKM. The CDR3 nucleotides read TGTGCCAGCAGTCCCCACTCCTACAATGAGCAGTTCTTC. Translated, it gives CASSPHSYNEQFF.

The gene calls are TRBV11-3 and TRBJ2-2; weak D call: TRBD1 (6 bases). The CDR3 loop spans 16 amino acids. The V end lost 1 base, the J end lost 4 bases, and 13 bases lay between the germline ends. The germline V gene has CDR1 SGHNT and CDR2 YENEEA. The CDR3 DNA follows: TGTGCCAGCAGCTTAGGTCAGGGGCTGGGCACCGGGGAGCTGTTTTTT. It translates to CASSLGQGLGTGELFF.

The gene calls are TRBV6-4 and TRBJ2-1; TRBD2 matches at 9 bases. This CDR3 has 15 amino acids. Germline CDR1 MRHNA, CDR2 SNTAGT. J lost 3 bases, V lost 5 bases, and 5 bases had no gene match. CDR3 nucleotides: TGTGCCAGCAGTCCTAGCGGGACTTACTACAATGAGCAGTTCTTC. Translation: CASSPSGTYYNEQFF.

The chain has TRBV6-1 and TRBJ2-5, with TRBD2 as a possible D gene (6 bases). Gene TRBJ2-7 matches the end of the DNA better, so the J call may be wrong. The CDR3 has 14 amino acids. Germline loops: CDR1 MNHNS, CDR2 SASEGT. In DNA, the CDR3 is TGTGCCAGCATCCGAAGCGGGTTCGCCTACGAGCAGTACTTC. Protein: CASIRSGFAYEQYF.

The V and J genes are TRBV27 and TRBJ2-7, with TRBD2 matching 10 bases. CDR3 length: 14 amino acids. CDR1 and CDR2 (germline): MNHEY, SMNVEV (reference sequence). The trim removed 5 bases at V and 3 bases at J, leaving 4 bases unmatched. CDR3 DNA sequence: TGTGCCAGCAGTAGAGAGCGGGGGGGCTACGAGCAGTACTTC. It encodes CASSRERGGYEQYF.

This clone has a single count. The rearrangement links TRBV10-3 to TRBJ2-7, with TRBD1 matching over 9 bases. From germline, CDR1 is ENHRY and CDR2 SYGVKD. The ends lost 7 bases at V and 3 bases at J; junction bases unmatched: 7. This CDR3 spans 14 amino acids. This CDR3 is CAITEGQGLYEQYF. The CDR3 DNA is TGTGCCATCACCGAAGGACAGGGGCTCTACGAGCAGTACTTC.

The chain is built from TRBV30 and TRBJ1-3; D ambiguous. The germline gives CDR1 GTSNPN, CDR2 SVGIG (reference sequence). The V and J ends lost 1 base and 2 bases respectively, with 6 bases between them. The CDR3 runs to 13 residues. CDR3 loop: CAWSDLTGNTIYF. The CDR3 nucleotides read TGTGCCTGGAGTGATCTAACTGGAAACACCATATATTTT.